Presented here are 28 T cell receptor beta chains from one specimen sequenced in a study of blood T cell repertoires in COVID-19 (TCRdb year 2020). Receptor amplification or capture employed the immunoSEQ multiplex PCR assay. This immuneACCESS table, as held by TCRdb, lists in-frame sequences with V and J called but not all clones. Of the missing ones, under half trace to an unresolved V gene in checked studies; the others have no known cause. A total of 29,000 or so clones appear in this sample, approximately 86% of them only once. Around 10% of the sample is held by the ten biggest clonotypes. Input material: peripheral blood. These receptors came from a human donor in a cohort sampled during active COVID-19. The donor label of this sample is uncertain.

V is TRBV29-1 and J is TRBJ2-3; TRBD2 matches 8 bases. Germline V gives CDR1 SQVTM, CDR2 ANQGSEA. The CDR3 consists of 13 residues. After removal of 0 bases from V and 15 bases from J, the junction contained 11 bases not matched to a gene. CDR3 residues: CSVEDPASGREYF. The CDR3 DNA is TGCAGCGTTGAAGACCCGGCGAGCGGGAGAGAATATTTT.

The CDR3 coding sequence is TGTGCCAGCTCCCCTCTCCTTTCGGGAGGCTACAATGAGCAGTTCTTC. Encoded protein: CASSPLLSGGYNEQFF. The V gene is TRBV18, the J gene TRBJ2-1, with 7 bases aligning to TRBD2. CDR1 KGHSH and CDR2 LQKENI come from the germline V gene. Germline trimming cut 6 bases from V and 3 bases from J; bases unmatched to any gene: 11. This CDR3 comprises 16 residues.

V gene TRBV5-1 combines with J gene TRBJ2-3, with TRBD2 matching 8 bases. CDR3 length: 15 amino acids. Germline-derived CDR1 and CDR2 are SGHRS and YFSETQ. The junction had 7 bases not matched to a gene; V was cut back by 0 bases and J by 7 bases. The CDR3 reads CASSLASGSRNTQYF. Written as DNA, the CDR3 is TGCGCCAGCAGCTTGGCCAGCGGGAGTAGAAATACGCAGTATTTT.

J is TRBJ2-3 and V is TRBV29-1; the D gene is possibly TRBD2 (5 bases). CDR1 and CDR2 (germline): SQVTM, ANQGSEA. Trimming took 7 bases from V and 3 from J, leaving 14 bases between them. The CDR3 is 13 residues long. The CDR3 region is CSAMRAGTDTQYF. The CDR3 DNA is TGCAGCGCGATGAGGGCCGGGACAGATACGCAGTATTTT.

The chain combines TRBV5-1 with TRBJ1-1; the D is unclear. The germline V and J ends were trimmed by 2 bases and 5 bases, with 10 bases remaining between them. This CDR3 contains 13 residues. Germline V gene lookup returns CDR1 SGHRS and CDR2 YFSETQ. CDR3 sequence reads: CASSLSTRTEAFF. For the CDR3, the DNA is TGCGCCAGCAGCTTATCAACGAGGACTGAAGCTTTCTTT.

The CDR3 DNA sequence: TGTGCCTGGAGTAAGGGGTCAGGACAGCCCCAGCATTTT. Translating gives CAWSKGSGQPQHF. The chain carries TRBV30 and TRBJ1-5, with TRBD1 as a possible D gene (5 bases). The germline V gene has CDR1 GTSNPN and CDR2 SVGIG (reference sequence). V lost 2 bases and J lost 7, with 12 bases in between. This CDR3 contains 13 residues. The complete variable domain, with remaining parts taken from reference TRBV30 and TRBJ1-5, reads SQTIHQWPATLVQPVGSPLSLECTVEGTSNPNLYWYRQAAGRGLQLLFYSVGIGQISSEVPQNLSASRPQDRQFILSSKKLLLSDSGFYLCAWSKGSGQPQHFGDGTRLSIL.

The chain is built from TRBV9 and TRBJ2-7; TRBD2 aligns across 9 bases. J lost 2 bases, V lost 2 bases, and 2 bases had no gene match. CDR1 is SGDLS and CDR2 is YYNGEE in the germline V gene. The CDR3 is 14 residues long. CDR3 amino acids: CASSVSGSAYEQYF. CDR3 DNA sequence: TGTGCCAGCAGCGTTAGCGGGAGCGCCTACGAGCAGTACTTC.

The CDR3 DNA follows: TGTGCCAGCAGCCCGTCAAGCTTCTACGAGCAGTACTTC. This sequence encodes CASSPSSFYEQYF. The chain employs TRBV12-1 and TRBJ2-7; the table's D call of TRBD2 was not tested on the DNA. TRBV12-1 is a pseudogene locus. The CDR3 runs 13 residues.

V gene TRBV19 combines with J gene TRBJ2-1; 7 bases map to TRBD2. Germline CDR1 is LNHDA and CDR2 is SQIVND (reference sequence). V trimming: 6 bases; J trimming: 2 bases; junction bases outside the gene matches: 4. The length of the CDR3 is 14 residues. CDR3 nucleotides: TGTGCCAGTAGCCGGGACTACACCTACAATGAGCAGTTCTTC. Protein product: CASSRDYTYNEQFF.

This clone was picked up a small number of times. The V gene is TRBV5-5, the J gene TRBJ2-7; 7 bases line up with TRBD1. Losses at the gene ends were 5 bases for V and 1 base for J; bases not matched to a gene: 12. Germline CDR1 and CDR2: SGHKS and YYEKEE (reference sequence). The CDR3 consists of 16 residues. The CDR3 loop reads CASSYDPGQLSYEQYF. CDR3 DNA sequence: TGTGCCAGCAGTTATGACCCGGGACAGCTTTCCTACGAGCAGTACTTC. The full variable domain, completed using reference TRBV5-5 and TRBJ2-7, is DAGVTQSPTHLIKTRGQQVTLRCSPISGHKSVSWYQQVLGQGPQFIFQYYEKEERGRGNFPDRFSARQFPNYSSELNVNALLLGDSALYLCASSYDPGQLSYEQYFGPGTRLTVT.

This clone was seen a single time. This chain joins TRBV30 and TRBJ1-2; D gene uncertain. The CDR3 runs to 15 residues. CDR1 is GTSNPN, CDR2 SVGIG, per germline (reference sequence). V was pared by 4 bases and J by 0 bases, with 15 bases between. CDR3 sequence reads: CAWTILQYPNYGYTF. The CDR3 DNA reads TGTGCCTGGACAATTCTACAGTACCCTAACTATGGCTACACCTTC.

Only one count was recorded for this clone. The chain is built from TRBV4-1 and TRBJ1-1; D is possibly TRBD1 (5 bases). The germline CDR1 and CDR2 sequences are MGHRA and YSYEKL. The V and J ends lost 0 bases and 3 bases respectively, with 14 bases between them. CDR3 size: 16 residues. The CDR3 here is CASSQDNFIGDTEAFF. DNA for the CDR3: TGCGCCAGCAGCCAAGATAATTTTATAGGGGACACTGAAGCTTTCTTT.

The chain links TRBV5-4 to TRBJ2-7, with 7 bases that match TRBD2. V shed 7 bases and J 3 bases; nucleotides not matched to a gene: 7. The CDR3 is made up of 13 amino acids. The germline V gene encodes CDR1 SGHNT and CDR2 YYREEE (reference sequence). CDR3 residues: CASCGRPCYEQYF. CDR3 nucleotides: TGTGCCAGCTGCGGGAGACCCTGCTACGAGCAGTACTTC.

This clone occurred a few times. This rearrangement joins TRBV28 to TRBJ1-5, with 7 bases fitting TRBD1. The V gene's germline CDR1 is MDHEN and CDR2 SYDVKM. CDR3 length: 14 residues. With V trimmed by 8 bases and J by 8 bases, 12 bases remained unmatched. The CDR3 loop is CASGYEQGSKPQHF. CDR3 in DNA: TGTGCCAGCGGATACGAACAGGGGAGCAAGCCCCAGCATTTT.

V is TRBV4-1 and J is TRBJ2-1; D remains unclear. The length of the CDR3 is 15 residues. Germline CDR1 reads MGHRA; CDR2 reads YSYEKL. Deletions cut 0 bases from V and 7 bases from J, with 13 bases between. Here the CDR3 reads CASSQEGGARNEQFF. As DNA, the CDR3 is TGCGCCAGCAGCCAAGAAGGCGGTGCTCGGAATGAGCAGTTCTTC.

This rearrangement joins TRBV30 to TRBJ2-2; D unclear. CDR3 length: 13 amino acids. V lost 3 bases and J lost 6, with 11 bases in between. Germline values: CDR1 GTSNPN, CDR2 SVGIG (reference sequence). The CDR3 region is CAWRPTNPGELFF. The CDR3 nucleotides are TGTGCCTGGAGGCCGACAAATCCCGGGGAGCTGTTTTTT.

This chain links TRBV3-1 (or the pseudogene TRBV3-2) with TRBJ1-1; 10 bases line up with TRBD1. The CDR3 is made up of 15 amino acids. V lost 4 bases to trimming and J lost 5 bases; unmatched junction nucleotides: 7. In germline, CDR1 is LGHDT, CDR2 YNNKEL (reference sequence). As DNA, the CDR3 is TGTGCCAGCAGCCCGGGACAGGGGTGGCGAACTGAAGCTTTCTTT. This codes for CASSPGQGWRTEAFF.

V gene TRBV28 combines with J gene TRBJ1-5; D is uncertain. Germline V CDR1 and CDR2: MDHEN, SYDVKM. The V end lost 3 bases, the J end lost 5 bases, and 5 bases lay between the germline ends. There are 12 residues in the CDR3. The CDR3 here is CASSFEDQPQHF. In DNA form, the CDR3 reads TGTGCCAGCAGTTTTGAGGATCAGCCCCAGCATTTT.

The V and J genes are TRBV5-5 and TRBJ2-3; maybe TRBD1 (6 bases). Germline-derived CDR1 and CDR2 are SGHKS and YYEKEE (reference sequence). The CDR3 is 13 residues long. Between the trimmed V and J ends, which lost 4 bases and 7 bases, there was a span of 13 bases. In DNA form, the CDR3 reads TGTGCCAGCAGCATCCGACAGGCGAATACGCAGTATTTT. Its translation is CASSIRQANTQYF.

The CDR3 is CASSQGITGVYTF. The CDR3, as DNA: TGTGCCAGCAGCCAAGGAATAACAGGGGTCTACACCTTC. This sequence joins TRBV3-1 (or the pseudogene TRBV3-2) and TRBJ1-2; 7 bases are shared with TRBD1. The trim removed 1 base at V and 10 bases at J, leaving 6 bases unmatched. This CDR3 comprises 13 residues. The V gene's germline CDR1 is LGHDT and CDR2 YNNKEL (reference sequence).

The genes are TRBV18 and TRBJ2-1, with D tentatively TRBD1 (5 bases). There are 14 residues in the CDR3. Per the germline V gene, CDR1 is KGHSH and CDR2 is LQKENI. V was shortened by 1 base and J by 5 bases, with 9 bases between the two germline ends. CDR3 sequence (DNA): TGTGCCAGCTCACCACGGACAATTAACAATGAGCAGTTCTTC. It is translated as CASSPRTINNEQFF.

This clone was seen more than once but under ten times. The gene calls are TRBV5-8 and TRBJ2-7; no clear D gene. This CDR3 contains 12 residues. The V gene lost 5 bases and the J gene lost 6 bases, with 12 bases spanning the gap. CDR1 is SGHTS and CDR2 is YDEGEE in the germline V gene. The CDR3 spells CASSYWSREQYF. The CDR3, as DNA: TGTGCCAGCAGTTATTGGTCGCGCGAGCAGTACTTC.

This clone was seen just once. The rearrangement uses TRBV11-3 and TRBJ2-1; TRBD2 matches at 9 bases. The CDR3 spans 14 residues. The germline V gene has CDR1 SGHNT and CDR2 YENEEA. V dropped 5 bases and J dropped 6; count of bases not matched to a gene: 5. CDR3 bases: TGTGCCAGCAGCCAGCGGGAGGATCGCAATGAGCAGTTCTTC. Protein product: CASSQREDRNEQFF.

The V gene is TRBV3-1 (or the pseudogene TRBV3-2), the J gene TRBJ2-1; TRBD1 matches 7 bases. Germline CDR1 and CDR2: LGHDT and YNNKEL (reference sequence). The CDR3 runs to 15 residues. The J segment lost 4 bases and the V segment lost 4 bases, leaving 7 bases of the junction unmatched. The CDR3 is CASSPGTELYNEQFF. In DNA, the CDR3 is TGTGCCAGCAGCCCCGGGACAGAACTATACAATGAGCAGTTCTTC.

This clone was seen just once. The chain recombines TRBV11-3 with TRBJ2-1; 9 bases match TRBD1. Germline trimming cut 5 bases from V and 3 bases from J; bases unmatched to any gene: 8. This CDR3 has 16 residues. Germline assignment: CDR1 SGHNT and CDR2 YENEEA. In DNA form, the CDR3 reads TGTGCCAGCAGCCGGGAAGGGACAGGGTTCTACAATGAGCAGTTCTTC. It codes for CASSREGTGFYNEQFF.

The chain links TRBV5-1 to TRBJ1-4; TRBD1 matches at 7 bases. V was clipped by 4 bases and J by 7 bases; unmatched bases: 10. The germline V gene has CDR1 SGHRS and CDR2 YFSETQ. The CDR3 loop spans 15 amino acids. The CDR3 coding sequence is TGCGCCAGCAGCGACCGACAGGGTGGGGGTGAAAAACTGTTTTTT. Its translation is CASSDRQGGGEKLFF.

The rearrangement uses TRBV5-1 and TRBJ2-7; TRBD1 aligns across 9 bases. V dropped 0 bases and J dropped 3; count of bases not matched to a gene: 7. The CDR3 length is 16 residues. Germline V CDR1 and CDR2: SGHRS, YFSETQ. The CDR3, as DNA: TGCGCCAGCAGCTTGGCTGGGGGACAGGGTCTCTACGAGCAGTACTTC. Protein product: CASSLAGGQGLYEQYF.

The rearrangement links TRBV11-2 to TRBJ2-1; D unresolved. Looked up from germline, CDR1 is SGHAT and CDR2 is FQNNGV. This CDR3 spans 15 amino acids. The germline V and J ends were trimmed by 1 base and 4 bases, with 11 bases remaining between them. In DNA, the CDR3 is TGTGCCAGCAGCTTAGCCCTAGATACATACAATGAGCAGTTCTTC. Amino acids: CASSLALDTYNEQFF.